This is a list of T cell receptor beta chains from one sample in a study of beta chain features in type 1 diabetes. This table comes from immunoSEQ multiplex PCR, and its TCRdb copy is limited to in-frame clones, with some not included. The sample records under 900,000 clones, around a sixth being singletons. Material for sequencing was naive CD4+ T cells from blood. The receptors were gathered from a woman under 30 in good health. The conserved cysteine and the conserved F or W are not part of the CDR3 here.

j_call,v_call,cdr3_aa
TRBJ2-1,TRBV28,ASSFSGSGEQF
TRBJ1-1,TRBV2,ASSRGSTEAF
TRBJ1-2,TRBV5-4,ASSGFFGGDYGYT
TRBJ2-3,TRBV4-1,ASSPYLGESTDTQY
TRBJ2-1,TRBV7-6,ASSLRGGDWAFNEQF
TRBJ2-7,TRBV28,ASTIGGLAGHYEQY
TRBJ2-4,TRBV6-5,ASSSQIAKNIQY
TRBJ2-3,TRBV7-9,ATSPKLAASTDTQY
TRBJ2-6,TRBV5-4,ASSLKGAPLSGANVLT
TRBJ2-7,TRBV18,ASSPSPAADTYEQY
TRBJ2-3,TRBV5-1,ASSLAAGSTDTQY
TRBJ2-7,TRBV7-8,ASSLAPLAGSYEQY
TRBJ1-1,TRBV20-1,SGQGYTEAF
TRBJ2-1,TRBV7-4,ASSGVTNREF
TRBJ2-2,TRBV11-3,ASSLVGLAGTGELF
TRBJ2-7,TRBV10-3,AISESWTSGPRGYEQY
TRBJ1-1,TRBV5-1,ASSFTGGTDTEAF
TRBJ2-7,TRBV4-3,ASSQTLPGQGAREQY
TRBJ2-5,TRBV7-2,ASSSRRTGVETQY
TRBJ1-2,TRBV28,ASSTRQGAYGYT
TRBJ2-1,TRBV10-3,VVTGASGTKEQF
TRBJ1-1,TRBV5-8,ASSLQENTEAF
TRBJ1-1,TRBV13,ASSKRSGGTEAF
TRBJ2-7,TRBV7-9,ASSSYRSSGRPYEQY
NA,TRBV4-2,ASSQSSGRAYEQY
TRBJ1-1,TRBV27,ASRPDSTVTEAF
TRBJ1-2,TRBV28,ASSTPAYYGYT
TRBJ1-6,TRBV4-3,ASSQDLGSNSPLH
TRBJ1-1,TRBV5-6,ASSWDSNWDTEAF
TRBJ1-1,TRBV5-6,ASSLNTEAF
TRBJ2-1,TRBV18,ASSPLTSGNGNEQF
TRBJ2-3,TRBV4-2,ASSQGGTGGTDTQY
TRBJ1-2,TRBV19,ASSLPPTAGFYGYT
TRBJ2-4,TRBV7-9,ASSSMAGGQNIQY
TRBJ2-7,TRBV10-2,ASRAQGSYEQY
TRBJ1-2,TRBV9,ASSLSGTYGYT
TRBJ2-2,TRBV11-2,ASSFSTGGPGGELF
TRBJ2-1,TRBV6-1,ASSSRDRGRNEQF
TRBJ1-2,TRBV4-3,ASSRSVTENYGYT
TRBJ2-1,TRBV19,ASSGYRAYNEQF
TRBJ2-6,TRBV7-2,ASSFSSGANVLT
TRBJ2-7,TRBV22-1,PGSARYGASGSSEQY
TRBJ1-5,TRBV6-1,ASSASVGPNQPQH
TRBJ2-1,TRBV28,ASSTGLHNEQF
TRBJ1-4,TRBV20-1,SAVTGRKLF
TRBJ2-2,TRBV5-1,ASSLGQVRTGELF
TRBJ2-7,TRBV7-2,ASVLMVGEQY
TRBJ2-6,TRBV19,ASSIPLNAGANVLT
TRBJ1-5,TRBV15,ATSRQRGVSNQPQH
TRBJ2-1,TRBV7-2,ASSQGHPSYNEQF
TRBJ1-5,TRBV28,ASRFQGSQPQH
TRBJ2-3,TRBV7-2,ASSLAASGRAGQGTQY
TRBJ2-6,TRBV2,ASQRQILSGANVLT
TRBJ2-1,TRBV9,ASSVALGTGQQF
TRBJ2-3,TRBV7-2,ASSLVAGKDTQY
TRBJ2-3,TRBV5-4,ATLRLAGDTQY
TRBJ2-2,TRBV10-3,ATLREAVNTGELF
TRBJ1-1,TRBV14,ASRRGAHTEAF
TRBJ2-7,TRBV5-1,ASSLLAEHYEQY